Listed below are T cell receptor beta chains from one sample, sequenced in a study of T cell responses to AZD1222 COVID-19 vaccine. Using immunoSEQ multiplex PCR, the repertoire was profiled, and TCRdb retains in-frame clones only, with some absent. This table holds 84,000 or so clones, about 90% found once. The sequenced sample was peripheral blood, obtained on day 0 of AZD1222 vaccination. Every receptor here comes from an adult in good health. CDR3s include the opening cysteine and the closing phenylalanine or tryptophan. The order of the fields is V gene, D gene, clone size, J gene, CDR3 protein, CDR3 DNA. D genes are given only for firm matches. Clone size is stated in some rows and not others, as once, few, many or a class when expanded.

V gene: TRBV5-1
D gene: TRBD2
clone size: -
J gene: TRBJ2-1
CDR3 protein: CASSIEGLATYNEQFF
CDR3 DNA: TGCGCCAGCAGCATAGAGGGACTAGCAACCTACAATGAGCAGTTCTTC

V gene: TRBV27
D gene: -
clone size: -
J gene: TRBJ2-3
CDR3 protein: CASSPRAGIADTQYF
CDR3 DNA: TGTGCCAGCAGCCCTAGGGCGGGAATCGCAGATACGCAGTATTTT

V gene: TRBV12-5
D gene: -
clone size: -
J gene: TRBJ1-3
CDR3 protein: CASGQDGPGNTIYF
CDR3 DNA: TGTGCTAGTGGTCAGGACGGGCCTGGAAACACCATATATTTT

V gene: TRBV11-2
D gene: -
clone size: -
J gene: TRBJ2-7
CDR3 protein: CASSLAGRAKGSYEQYF
CDR3 DNA: TGTGCCAGCAGCTTAGCCGGGCGGGCGAAGGGATCCTACGAGCAGTACTTC

V gene: TRBV6-1
D gene: -
clone size: -
J gene: TRBJ1-5
CDR3 protein: CASSERQQSNQPQHF
CDR3 DNA: TGTGCCAGCAGTGAAAGACAGCAGAGCAATCAGCCCCAGCATTTT

V gene: TRBV3-1/TRBV3-2
D gene: -
clone size: -
J gene: TRBJ1-4
CDR3 protein: CASSQMPGEEKLFF
CDR3 DNA: TGTGCCAGCAGCCAAATGCCAGGGGAAGAAAAACTGTTTTTT

V gene: TRBV9
D gene: -
clone size: -
J gene: TRBJ2-1
CDR3 protein: CASSAPPSSYNEQFF
CDR3 DNA: TGTGCCAGCAGCGCCCCCCCGTCCTCCTACAATGAGCAGTTCTTC

V gene: TRBV29-1
D gene: -
clone size: -
J gene: TRBJ1-1
CDR3 protein: CSVERIMNTEAFF
CDR3 DNA: TGCAGCGTTGAAAGGATAATGAACACTGAAGCTTTCTTT

V gene: TRBV3-1/TRBV3-2
D gene: -
clone size: -
J gene: TRBJ1-2
CDR3 protein: CASSQVNPGPNYGYTF
CDR3 DNA: TGTGCCAGCAGCCAAGTCAATCCGGGACCGAACTATGGCTACACCTTC

V gene: TRBV6-5
D gene: -
clone size: -
J gene: TRBJ1-3
CDR3 protein: CASRRTGSSGNTIYF
CDR3 DNA: TGTGCCAGCAGGAGAACAGGGAGCTCTGGAAACACCATATATTTT

V gene: TRBV7-9
D gene: -
clone size: few
J gene: TRBJ2-5
CDR3 protein: CASSPKIRVGETQYF
CDR3 DNA: TGTGCCAGCAGTCCGAAGATCAGGGTGGGAGAGACCCAGTACTTC

V gene: TRBV6-1
D gene: TRBD1
clone size: -
J gene: TRBJ1-5
CDR3 protein: CASSKGQGSKTQPQHF
CDR3 DNA: TGTGCCAGCAGTAAAGGACAGGGGAGTAAAACTCAGCCCCAGCATTTT

V gene: TRBV2
D gene: -
clone size: -
J gene: TRBJ2-2
CDR3 protein: CASSEAPAGELFF
CDR3 DNA: TGTGCCAGCAGTGAAGCGCCTGCCGGGGAGCTGTTTTTT

V gene: TRBV25-1
D gene: -
clone size: once
J gene: TRBJ1-2
CDR3 protein: CASSDYPDVSYGYTF
CDR3 DNA: TGTGCCAGCAGTGATTACCCCGACGTTTCCTATGGCTACACCTTC

V gene: TRBV30
D gene: -
clone size: -
J gene: TRBJ1-4
CDR3 protein: CAWRSRGNEKLFF
CDR3 DNA: TGTGCCTGGCGATCCCGGGGTAATGAAAAACTGTTTTTT

V gene: TRBV6-5
D gene: -
clone size: -
J gene: TRBJ2-2
CDR3 protein: CASRPPGAGELFF
CDR3 DNA: TGTGCCAGCCGACCCCCGGGCGCCGGGGAGCTGTTTTTT

V gene: TRBV4-3
D gene: TRBD1
clone size: -
J gene: TRBJ1-1
CDR3 protein: CASSHRDRVGAEAFF
CDR3 DNA: TGCGCCAGCAGCCACCGGGACAGGGTGGGCGCTGAAGCTTTCTTT

V gene: TRBV18
D gene: TRBD2
clone size: few
J gene: TRBJ2-1
CDR3 protein: CASSPPGLAGPYNEQFF
CDR3 DNA: TGTGCCAGCTCACCACCAGGACTAGCGGGACCCTACAATGAGCAGTTCTTC

V gene: TRBV30
D gene: TRBD2
clone size: -
J gene: TRBJ2-3
CDR3 protein: CARSTSGTDTQYF
CDR3 DNA: TGTGCCCGTTCTACTAGCGGCACAGATACGCAGTATTTT

V gene: TRBV10-1
D gene: -
clone size: -
J gene: TRBJ2-7
CDR3 protein: CASSSGPVEEQYF
CDR3 DNA: TGCGCCAGCAGTTCGGGACCTGTTGAGGAGCAGTACTTC

V gene: TRBV3-1/TRBV3-2
D gene: -
clone size: few
J gene: TRBJ2-7
CDR3 protein: CASSPRTRTYEQYF
CDR3 DNA: TGTGCCAGCAGCCCCCGGACAAGAACCTACGAGCAGTACTTC

V gene: TRBV18
D gene: -
clone size: -
J gene: TRBJ2-1
CDR3 protein: CASSRGIGFDEQFF
CDR3 DNA: TGTGCCAGCTCACGCGGGATTGGATTTGATGAGCAGTTCTTC

V gene: TRBV6-5
D gene: -
clone size: -
J gene: TRBJ1-5
CDR3 protein: CASVSGLTANQPQHF
CDR3 DNA: TGTGCCAGCGTCTCGGGGTTAACCGCCAATCAGCCCCAGCATTTT

V gene: TRBV2
D gene: -
clone size: -
J gene: TRBJ2-7
CDR3 protein: CASRRSTMTSYEQYF
CDR3 DNA: TGTGCCAGCAGGAGAAGCACCATGACCTCCTACGAGCAGTACTTC

V gene: TRBV5-1
D gene: TRBD1
clone size: -
J gene: TRBJ2-7
CDR3 protein: CASSPSWQGVYEQYF
CDR3 DNA: TGCGCCAGCAGCCCGAGTTGGCAGGGGGTCTACGAGCAGTACTTC

V gene: TRBV24-1
D gene: TRBD1
clone size: -
J gene: TRBJ2-1
CDR3 protein: CATSDATGGSYNEQFF
CDR3 DNA: TGTGCCACCAGTGATGCGACAGGGGGCTCCTACAATGAGCAGTTCTTC

V gene: TRBV19
D gene: -
clone size: few
J gene: TRBJ1-4
CDR3 protein: CASSIQRRPAEKLFF
CDR3 DNA: TGTGCCAGTAGTATTCAGAGGCGACCTGCGGAAAAACTGTTTTTT

V gene: TRBV3-1/TRBV3-2
D gene: -
clone size: -
J gene: TRBJ2-5
CDR3 protein: CASSQASVRVVQETQYF
CDR3 DNA: TGTGCCAGCAGCCAAGCAAGCGTGCGGGTTGTCCAAGAGACCCAGTACTTC

V gene: TRBV18
D gene: -
clone size: few
J gene: TRBJ1-4
CDR3 protein: CASSPERTTTNEKLFF
CDR3 DNA: TGTGCCAGCTCACCCGAAAGAACCACAACTAATGAAAAACTGTTTTTT

V gene: TRBV19
D gene: -
clone size: -
J gene: TRBJ1-5
CDR3 protein: CASSQGISQPQHF
CDR3 DNA: TGTGCCAGTAGCCAGGGGATCTCTCAGCCCCAGCATTTT

V gene: TRBV5-1
D gene: TRBD1
clone size: once
J gene: TRBJ2-1
CDR3 protein: CASSTGQGRDEQFF
CDR3 DNA: TGCGCCAGCAGCACCGGACAGGGGCGGGATGAGCAGTTCTTC

V gene: TRBV5-4
D gene: TRBD2
clone size: -
J gene: TRBJ2-1
CDR3 protein: CASSPDLSASGRGVF
CDR3 DNA: TGTGCCAGCAGCCCAGACCTGAGCGCTAGCGGGAGAGGTGTCTTC

V gene: TRBV6-2/TRBV6-3
D gene: -
clone size: -
J gene: TRBJ2-7
CDR3 protein: CASSNIYAGDYEQYF
CDR3 DNA: TGTGCCAGCAGCAATATTTATGCGGGTGACTACGAGCAGTACTTC

V gene: TRBV11-2
D gene: -
clone size: -
J gene: TRBJ2-4
CDR3 protein: CASSVHREQVQYF
CDR3 DNA: TGTGCCAGCAGCGTCCACAGGGAACAAGTTCAGTACTTC

V gene: TRBV24-1
D gene: TRBD2
clone size: -
J gene: TRBJ2-1
CDR3 protein: CATSAGLAGIQFF
CDR3 DNA: TGTGCCACCAGTGCAGGACTAGCGGGAATACAGTTCTTC

V gene: TRBV18
D gene: -
clone size: -
J gene: TRBJ1-1
CDR3 protein: CASSRESNMNTEAFF
CDR3 DNA: TGTGCCAGCTCACGGGAGTCTAACATGAACACTGAAGCTTTCTTT

V gene: TRBV7-9
D gene: -
clone size: -
J gene: TRBJ2-1
CDR3 protein: CASSYEPSPNNEQFF
CDR3 DNA: TGTGCCAGCAGCTATGAGCCTAGCCCAAACAATGAGCAGTTCTTC

V gene: TRBV5-1
D gene: -
clone size: -
J gene: TRBJ2-2
CDR3 protein: CASSLAGNPGELFF
CDR3 DNA: TGCGCCAGCAGCTTGGCTGGGAATCCCGGGGAGCTGTTTTTT

V gene: TRBV6-5
D gene: -
clone size: -
J gene: TRBJ2-2
CDR3 protein: CASSDGGRGTGELFF
CDR3 DNA: TGTGCCAGCAGCGACGGGGGTAGGGGGACCGGGGAGCTGTTTTTT

V gene: TRBV15
D gene: TRBD1
clone size: once
J gene: TRBJ1-6
CDR3 protein: CATSRDRGYSPLHF
CDR3 DNA: TGTGCCACCAGCAGGGACAGGGGGTACTCACCCCTCCACTTT

V gene: TRBV5-1
D gene: TRBD1
clone size: -
J gene: TRBJ2-7
CDR3 protein: CASSMGQNFDEQYF
CDR3 DNA: TGCGCCAGCAGCATGGGACAGAATTTTGACGAGCAGTACTTC

V gene: TRBV10-3
D gene: TRBD1
clone size: once
J gene: TRBJ2-5
CDR3 protein: CAIGQGQETQYF
CDR3 DNA: TGTGCCATCGGACAGGGGCAAGAGACCCAGTACTTC

V gene: TRBV5-6
D gene: -
clone size: -
J gene: TRBJ2-7
CDR3 protein: CASSLGQGGYEQYF
CDR3 DNA: TGTGCCAGCAGCTTGGGACAGGGAGGATACGAGCAGTACTTC

V gene: TRBV19
D gene: -
clone size: -
J gene: TRBJ1-3
CDR3 protein: CASSTPGHLAGNTIYF
CDR3 DNA: TGTGCCAGTAGTACCCCGGGACATCTAGCCGGAAACACCATATATTTT

V gene: TRBV12-5
D gene: -
clone size: -
J gene: TRBJ1-1
CDR3 protein: CASAPQLGISNTEAFF
CDR3 DNA: TGTGCTAGTGCCCCGCAACTGGGGATATCCAACACTGAAGCTTTCTTT

V gene: TRBV18
D gene: -
clone size: -
J gene: TRBJ1-2
CDR3 protein: CASSPLGGSYTF
CDR3 DNA: TGTGCCAGCTCACCACTGGGGGGGAGCTACACCTTC

V gene: TRBV6-1
D gene: -
clone size: once
J gene: TRBJ1-1
CDR3 protein: CASSDRTHEAFF
CDR3 DNA: TGTGCCAGCAGTGATAGGACACATGAAGCTTTCTTT

V gene: TRBV4-1
D gene: TRBD1
clone size: -
J gene: TRBJ2-5
CDR3 protein: CASSQTGGRETQYF
CDR3 DNA: TGCGCCAGCAGCCAAACAGGGGGCAGGGAGACCCAGTACTTC

V gene: TRBV15
D gene: -
clone size: few
J gene: TRBJ2-2
CDR3 protein: CATSWVLQGGRITGELFF
CDR3 DNA: TGTGCCACCAGCTGGGTCCTGCAGGGGGGTCGTATCACCGGGGAGCTGTTTTTT

V gene: TRBV2
D gene: -
clone size: -
J gene: TRBJ2-2
CDR3 protein: CASSESGVVTGELFF
CDR3 DNA: TGTGCCAGCAGTGAATCGGGGGTCGTGACCGGGGAGCTGTTTTTT

V gene: TRBV4-3
D gene: TRBD2
clone size: -
J gene: TRBJ2-5
CDR3 protein: CASSQLTSGMVEETQYF
CDR3 DNA: TGCGCCAGCAGCCAATTGACTAGCGGGATGGTGGAAGAGACCCAGTACTTC

V gene: TRBV7-8
D gene: -
clone size: -
J gene: TRBJ1-5
CDR3 protein: CASSLSRDLEPQHF
CDR3 DNA: TGTGCCAGCAGCTTATCCAGGGACCTTGAGCCCCAGCATTTT

V gene: TRBV5-1
D gene: -
clone size: few
J gene: TRBJ1-5
CDR3 protein: CASSLGQTSNSNQPQHF
CDR3 DNA: TGCGCCAGCAGCCTCGGACAGACTTCTAATAGCAATCAGCCCCAGCATTTT

V gene: TRBV24-1
D gene: TRBD2
clone size: -
J gene: TRBJ2-1
CDR3 protein: CATSTSGRLDEQFF
CDR3 DNA: TGTGCCACCTCTACTAGCGGGAGGTTGGATGAGCAGTTCTTC

V gene: TRBV25-1
D gene: TRBD2
clone size: once
J gene: TRBJ2-1
CDR3 protein: CASMDSSGRAGEQFF
CDR3 DNA: TGTGCCAGCATGGACTCAAGCGGGAGGGCCGGTGAGCAGTTCTTC